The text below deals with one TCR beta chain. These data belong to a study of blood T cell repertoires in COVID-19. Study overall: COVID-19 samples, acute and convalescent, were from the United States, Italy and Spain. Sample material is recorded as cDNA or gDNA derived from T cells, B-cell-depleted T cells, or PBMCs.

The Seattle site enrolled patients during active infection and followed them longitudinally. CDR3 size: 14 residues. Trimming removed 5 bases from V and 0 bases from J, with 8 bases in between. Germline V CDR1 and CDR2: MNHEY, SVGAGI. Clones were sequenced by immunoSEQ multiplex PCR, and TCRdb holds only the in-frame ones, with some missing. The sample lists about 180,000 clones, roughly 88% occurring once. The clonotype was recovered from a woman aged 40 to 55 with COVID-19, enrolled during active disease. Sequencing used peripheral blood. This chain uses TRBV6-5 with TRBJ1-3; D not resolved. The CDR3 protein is CASSHELSGNTIYF. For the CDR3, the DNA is TGTGCCAGCAGTCACGAGCTCTCTGGAAACACCATATATTTT.